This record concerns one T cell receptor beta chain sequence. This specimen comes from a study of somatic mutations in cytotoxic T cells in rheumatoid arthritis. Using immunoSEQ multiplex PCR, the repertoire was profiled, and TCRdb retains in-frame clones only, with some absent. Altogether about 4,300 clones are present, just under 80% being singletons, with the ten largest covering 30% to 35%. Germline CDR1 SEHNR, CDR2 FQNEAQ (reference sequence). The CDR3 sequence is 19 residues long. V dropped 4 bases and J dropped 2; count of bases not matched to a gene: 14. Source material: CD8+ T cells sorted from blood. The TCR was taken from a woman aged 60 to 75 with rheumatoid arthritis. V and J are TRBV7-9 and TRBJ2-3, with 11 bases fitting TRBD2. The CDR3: CASSSTKPSSGGPTDTQYF. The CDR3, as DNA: TGTGCCAGCAGCTCAACAAAACCCTCTAGCGGGGGGCCCACAGATACGCAGTATTTT.